Following are 28 T cell receptor beta chains from one sample sequenced in a study of blood T cell repertoires in COVID-19. Measured with immunoSEQ multiplex PCR; TCRdb has only the in-frame clones, and not every one. The sample has fewer than 250,000 clones; approximately 86% are singletons. Sample: peripheral blood. The source is a human donor in a cohort sampled during active COVID-19.

The V gene is TRBV6-5, the J gene TRBJ1-3, with TRBD1 matching over 9 bases. With 6 bases clipped from V and 4 bases from J, the junction kept 7 bases outside the gene matches. Germline V gives CDR1 MNHEY, CDR2 SVGAGI. The CDR3 extends over 15 amino acids. The CDR3 nucleotides read TGTGCCAGCAGACAACAGGGGGCGTCGGGAAACACCATATATTTT. The encoded protein is CASRQQGASGNTIYF.

V and J are TRBV11-2 and TRBJ2-2; unclear D gene. With 2 bases removed from V and 7 bases from J, the gap between germline ends came to 11 bases. The germline V gene has CDR1 SGHAT and CDR2 FQNNGV. The CDR3 sequence is 14 residues long. The CDR3 DNA follows: TGTGCCAGCAGCTTATCCCGGGTGAGCGGGGAGCTGTTTTTT. Encoded protein: CASSLSRVSGELFF.

This clone occurred once. This chain links TRBV5-1 with TRBJ2-7, with 7 bases lining up with TRBD1. V was clipped by 4 bases and J by 1 base; unmatched bases: 8. The CDR3 extends over 15 amino acids. CDR1 is SGHRS and CDR2 is YFSETQ in the germline V gene. The CDR3 protein is CASSTQTGISYEQYF. The CDR3 DNA reads TGCGCCAGCAGCACACAGACAGGGATTTCCTACGAGCAGTACTTC.

This clone occurred a few times. V is TRBV27 and J is TRBJ2-7; D is possibly TRBD2 (6 bases). Germline V lookup: CDR1 MNHEY, CDR2 SMNVEV (reference sequence). V was pared by 6 bases and J by 5 bases, with 14 bases between. CDR3 length: 13 residues. The CDR3 loop reads CASRGGAGHEQYF. The DNA of the CDR3 is TGTGCCAGCAGAGGCGGGGCCGGACACGAGCAGTACTTC.

The rearrangement uses TRBV7-8 and TRBJ2-2; D gene unclear. The CDR3 extends over 12 amino acids. Germline CDR1 is SGHVS and CDR2 is FQNEAQ. The V end lost 3 bases, the J end lost 7 bases, and 6 bases lay between the germline ends. The CDR3 loop reads CASSFTRGELFF. The CDR3 bases are TGTGCCAGCAGCTTTACACGCGGGGAGCTGTTTTTT.

This clone was counted once. This chain links TRBV29-1 with TRBJ1-3; D may be TRBD1 (5 bases). CDR1 SQVTM and CDR2 ANQGSEA come from the germline V gene. This CDR3 is 12 amino acids long. V was clipped by 3 bases and J by 4 bases, with 7 bases between them. CDR3 loop: CSVDGQGNTIYF. Written as DNA, the CDR3 is TGCAGCGTTGATGGACAAGGAAACACCATATATTTT.

The rearrangement links TRBV30 to TRBJ1-3; D ambiguous. The CDR3 covers 15 residues. V was trimmed by 2 bases and J by 0 bases, leaving 11 bases between them. Germline loops: CDR1 GTSNPN, CDR2 SVGIG (reference sequence). The CDR3 DNA reads as TGTGCCTGGAGTCCAAACAGACACTCTGGAAACACCATATATTTT. Translation gives CAWSPNRHSGNTIYF. The whole variable domain, remainder taken from reference TRBV30 and TRBJ1-3, is SQTIHQWPATLVQPVGSPLSLECTVEGTSNPNLYWYRQAAGRGLQLLFYSVGIGQISSEVPQNLSASRPQDRQFILSSKKLLLSDSGFYLCAWSPNRHSGNTIYFGEGSWLTVV.

This chain uses TRBV19 with TRBJ1-4; 7 nucleotides align to TRBD1. The CDR3 covers 18 residues. The V gene end was trimmed by 5 bases and the J gene end by 6 bases; junction bases not matched to a gene: 18. Germline V lookup: CDR1 LNHDA, CDR2 SQIVND (reference sequence). In nucleotides, the CDR3 is TGTGCCAGTAGTCGTGGGGGAATAACCGGGACAGTGGATGAAAAACTGTTTTTT. It yields the protein CASSRGGITGTVDEKLFF.

J is TRBJ2-2 and V is TRBV9, with D maybe TRBD2 (6 bases). The V end lost 0 bases, the J end lost 3 bases, and 9 bases lay between the germline ends. This CDR3 region has 15 residues. Germline V lookup: CDR1 SGDLS, CDR2 YYNGEE. The CDR3 DNA follows: TGTGCCAGCAGCGTAGAACTAGCCCACACCGGGGAGCTGTTTTTT. Translating it yields CASSVELAHTGELFF.

In its sample, this clone was seen once. The rearrangement links TRBV24-1 to TRBJ2-5; no reliable D call. This CDR3 contains 14 residues. Germline V lookup: CDR1 KGHDR, CDR2 SFDVKD. V was clipped by 1 base and J by 2 bases, with 7 bases between them. The CDR3 coding sequence is TGTGCCACCAGTGATTTCCGGTTTCAAGAGACCCAGTACTTC. Protein product: CATSDFRFQETQYF.

This sequence joins TRBV25-1 and TRBJ1-2, with a possible D match to TRBD1 (5 bases). The CDR3 is 16 residues long. V was cut by 6 bases and J by 7 bases, with 24 bases left in between. Germline-derived CDR1 and CDR2 are MGHDK and SYGVNS. The CDR3 nucleotides read TGTGCCAGCAGACCTCCCGGGACTCAAATACGGCGTGGCTACACCTTC. Protein sequence: CASRPPGTQIRRGYTF.

V is TRBV5-1 and J is TRBJ2-1; 7 nucleotides agree with TRBD2. The junction had 14 bases not matched to a gene; V was cut back by 4 bases and J by 13 bases. CDR3 length equals 14 residues. From germline, CDR1 is SGHRS and CDR2 YFSETQ. The CDR3 reads CASSPGVQRGLQFF. The CDR3, as DNA: TGCGCCAGCAGCCCTGGGGTCCAGCGGGGACTCCAGTTCTTC.

This clone was seen only once. The chain joins TRBV4-2 to TRBJ2-1; D is unclear. The length of the CDR3 is 16 residues. V lost 0 bases and J 2 bases, leaving 11 bases between the germline ends. Per the germline V gene, CDR1 is LGHNA and CDR2 is YNFKEQ. CDR3 sequence (DNA): TGTGCCAGCAGCCAAGATAGTGGCGGAGCCTACAATGAGCAGTTCTTC. It yields the protein CASSQDSGGAYNEQFF.

The chain joins TRBV28 to TRBJ1-2; D gene ambiguous. CDR1 is MDHEN and CDR2 is SYDVKM in the germline V gene. The CDR3 has 15 residues. Trimming shortened V by 7 bases and J by 5 bases, and 20 bases separated the two germline ends. CDR3 sequence reads: CASTLGRTREYGYTF. For the CDR3, the DNA is TGTGCCAGCACCCTTGGGCGGACTCGGGAGTATGGCTACACCTTC.

The chain combines TRBV5-1 with TRBJ2-1; 9 bases agree with TRBD2. The germline CDR1 and CDR2 sequences are SGHRS and YFSETQ. V gave up 0 bases and J gave up 6 bases; unmatched junction bases: 10. CDR3 length: 17 amino acids. CDR3 loop: CASSLAPLAGGLNEQFF. CDR3 nucleotides: TGCGCCAGCAGCTTGGCCCCCCTGGCGGGGGGGCTCAATGAGCAGTTCTTC.

The CDR3 spells CASTGSGELFF. DNA for the CDR3: TGTGCCAGCACCGGTAGCGGGGAGCTGTTTTTT. The V and J genes are TRBV9 and TRBJ2-2; no definite D call. The CDR3 length is 11 residues. Germline V gene lookup returns CDR1 SGDLS and CDR2 YYNGEE. V was pared by 6 bases and J by 7 bases, with 7 bases between.

The chain has TRBV2 and TRBJ1-1; D is unclear. The CDR3 totals 13 residues. V dropped 2 bases and J dropped 4 bases, with 8 bases sitting between them. The germline V gene encodes CDR1 SNHLY and CDR2 FYNNEI. In DNA form, the CDR3 reads TGTGCCAGCAGTGAACTGGGAGGCACTGAAGCTTTCTTT. It yields the protein CASSELGGTEAFF.

This sequence joins TRBV4-1 and TRBJ2-1, with 7 bases matching TRBD2. The CDR3 is 15 residues long. With V trimmed by 2 bases and J by 5 bases, 6 bases remained unmatched. Germline CDR1 and CDR2: MGHRA and YSYEKL. The CDR3 nucleotides read TGCGCCAGCAGCCAAAGGGCGGGAGCGGACAATGAGCAGTTCTTC. Protein product: CASSQRAGADNEQFF.

The chain employs TRBV29-1 and TRBJ2-7, with TRBD2 matching 10 bases. This CDR3 contains 14 residues. V was clipped by 4 bases and J by 6 bases; unmatched bases: 9. From germline, CDR1 is SQVTM and CDR2 ANQGSEA. The CDR3 region is CSVAQALAGSEQYF. The CDR3 nucleotides read TGCAGCGTTGCTCAGGCACTAGCGGGAAGCGAGCAGTACTTC.

V gene TRBV2 combines with J gene TRBJ2-6; 8 bases agree with TRBD1. Germline lookup yields CDR1 SNHLY and CDR2 FYNNEI. V lost 6 bases, J lost 2 bases, and 3 bases stayed unmatched. The CDR3 runs to 15 residues. CDR3 sequence reads: CASRLTGAGANVLTF. As DNA, the CDR3 is TGTGCCAGCAGGCTGACAGGGGCTGGGGCCAACGTCCTGACTTTC.

As DNA, the CDR3 is TGTGCCAGCACTCCGGGACTAGCGGGGGGGACGCAGTTCTTC. As protein: CASTPGLAGGTQFF. This chain joins TRBV18 and TRBJ2-1; the match to TRBD2 covers 16 bases. Germline values: CDR1 KGHSH, CDR2 LQKENI. This CDR3 region has 14 residues. Unmatched junction bases numbered 7, after V lost 8 bases and J lost 12 bases.

This rearrangement joins TRBV5-1 to TRBJ2-7, with TRBD1 matching over 7 bases. This CDR3 has 14 amino acids. V lost 2 bases and J lost 2; bases outside the gene matches: 4. Germline V gene lookup returns CDR1 SGHRS and CDR2 YFSETQ. The CDR3 region has the DNA TGCGCCAGCAGCTTCCAGACAGGGCCCTACGAGCAGTACTTC. This encodes CASSFQTGPYEQYF.

CDR3 sequence: CASSYQGSNNSPLHF. In DNA, the CDR3 is TGTGCCAGCAGTTACCAGGGGAGCAATAATTCACCCCTCCACTTT. The rearrangement links TRBV6-5 to TRBJ1-6; a possible D gene is TRBD1 (6 bases). Germline CDR1 MNHEY, CDR2 SVGAGI. Trimming pared 2 bases from V and 5 bases from J, leaving 10 bases between. The CDR3 length is 15 residues.

The CDR3 spells CAWGSGGDQPQHF. The CDR3 nucleotides are TGTGCCTGGGGTTCGGGGGGCGATCAGCCCCAGCATTTT. The chain combines TRBV30 with TRBJ1-5, with D tentatively TRBD1 (6 bases). The CDR3 is 13 residues long. The V gene lost 5 bases and the J gene lost 5 bases, with 13 bases spanning the gap. Germline V gene sequence: CDR1 GTSNPN, CDR2 SVGIG (reference sequence).

V is TRBV27 and J is TRBJ1-1; D perhaps matches TRBD1 (6 bases). CDR1 and CDR2 from the germline V gene are MNHEY and SMNVEV (reference sequence). The CDR3 covers 14 residues. V dropped 4 bases and J dropped 3 bases, with 12 bases sitting between them. The CDR3 protein is CASSWGGLDTEAFF. The CDR3 nucleotides are TGTGCCAGCAGTTGGGGGGGCTTGGACACTGAAGCTTTCTTT.

V and J are TRBV5-1 and TRBJ2-6; TRBD2 agrees at 10 bases. This CDR3 is 17 amino acids long. Germline trimming cut 1 base from V and 1 base from J; bases unmatched to any gene: 2. CDR1 SGHRS and CDR2 YFSETQ come from the germline V gene. The CDR3 sequence: CASSLFSGGSGANVLTF. The CDR3 DNA reads TGCGCCAGCAGCTTGTTTAGCGGGGGGTCTGGGGCCAACGTCCTGACTTTC.

The chain couples TRBV10-1 to TRBJ1-1; no reliable D call. The CDR3 contains 13 residues. Looked up from germline, CDR1 is WNHNN and CDR2 is SYGVQD (reference sequence). With 6 bases removed from V and 4 bases from J, the gap between germline ends came to 12 bases. The CDR3 coding sequence is TGCGCCAGCAGCCCCGGACGGGGCACTGAAGCTTTCTTT. Its protein is CASSPGRGTEAFF.

The chain joins TRBV7-9 to TRBJ2-7; 8 nucleotides align to TRBD1. The V gene's germline CDR1 is SEHNR and CDR2 FQNEAQ (reference sequence). The CDR3 length is 15 residues. Germline trimming cut 5 bases from V and 5 bases from J; bases unmatched to any gene: 11. The CDR3 here is CASSPRTGNADEQYF. The DNA for the CDR3 is TGTGCCAGCAGCCCAAGGACAGGGAATGCCGACGAGCAGTACTTC.